The 15 T cell receptor beta chains listed next were all sequenced from one sample in a study of response to subunit inactivated influenza vaccine (dated by TCRdb to 2016 to 2018). The library was made by RT-PCR. Sequencing used an Illumina HiSeq 2500. TCRdb trimmed the raw reads at Q25, called clones with MiXCR and kept productive beta chains. Each entry is one CDR3 protein sequence, shown with its most common DNA and genes. For this sample the table gives some 520,000 distinct CDR3 sequences, of which about 17% were detected only once. The ten largest clones represent approximately 3% of the sample. Sequenced material: CD4+ T cells sorted from PBMCs, taken around 2 years after vaccination. The receptor source for this set is a man aged 50 to 75 who received an inactivated influenza vaccine. Donor details come from another sample of the same person, matched by shared clones.

This clonotype was observed a few times. The chain links TRBV4-1 to TRBJ1-2; 8 nucleotides line up with TRBD1. The CDR3 is 15 residues long. The V and J ends lost 4 bases and 6 bases, in that order; junction bases with no gene match: 10. Germline CDR1 is MGHRA and CDR2 is YSYEKL. CDR3 in amino acids: CASSPYGTGVDGYTF. DNA of the CDR3: TGCGCCAGCAGCCCCTACGGGACAGGAGTGGATGGCTACACCTTC.

The chain employs TRBV20-1 and TRBJ1-6; 8 positions agree with TRBD1. From germline, CDR1 is DFQATT and CDR2 SNEGSKA (reference sequence). There are 14 residues in the CDR3. The V and J ends lost 6 bases and 2 bases, in that order; junction bases with no gene match: 3. DNA of the CDR3: TGCAGTGCGGACAGGGACACCTATAATTCACCCCTCCACTTT. This translates into CSADRDTYNSPLHF.

This clonotype was counted at least ten times. The gene calls are TRBV12-3 or TRBV12-4 and TRBJ2-5, with TRBD1 identical over 8 bases. V lost 6 bases, J lost 4 bases, and 7 bases stayed unmatched. The CDR3 is 14 residues long. CDR3 sequence reads: CASSQGQVVETQYF. CDR3 in DNA: TGTGCCAGCAGCCAGGGACAGGTGGTAGAGACCCAGTACTTC.

The chain has TRBV15 and TRBJ1-5; D is unclear. This CDR3 comprises 14 residues. Trimming removed 1 base from V and 4 bases from J, with 8 bases in between. CDR1 LNHNV and CDR2 YYDKDF come from the germline V gene (reference sequence). CDR3 amino acids: CATSRASGNQPQHF. As DNA, the CDR3 is TGTGCCACCAGCAGAGCGTCGGGGAATCAGCCCCAGCATTTT.

This clonotype showed up just a few times. The CDR3 region has the DNA TGTGCCAGCAGTACTGGGTTTGTCGGGACAGGGCCCACTGAAGCTTTCTTT. Translation: CASSTGFVGTGPTEAFF. The rearrangement uses TRBV6-5 and TRBJ1-1; 9 nucleotides line up with TRBD1. The CDR3 consists of 17 residues. Per the germline V gene, CDR1 is MNHEY and CDR2 is SVGAGI. The trim removed 5 bases at V and 4 bases at J, leaving 14 bases unmatched.

This chain links TRBV12-5 with TRBJ2-3, with D maybe TRBD2 (5 bases). Trimming stripped 4 bases from V and 6 bases from J, with 14 bases between. Germline loops: CDR1 LGHNT, CDR2 FRNRAP. This CDR3 contains 14 residues. The CDR3 nucleotides are TGTGCTAGTGGTTCTCTAGGAGGCGGGGATACGCAGTATTTT. It specifies CASGSLGGGDTQYF.

This clonotype was recorded many times. V usage is TRBV5-5 and J usage is TRBJ2-1; 7 nucleotides line up with TRBD2. V shed 5 bases, J shed 5 bases, and the junction held 7 bases outside the gene matches. The CDR3 contains 14 residues. In germline, CDR1 is SGHKS, CDR2 YYEKEE (reference sequence). The CDR3 here is CASSGRDYHNEQFF. The CDR3 coding sequence is TGTGCCAGCAGTGGCCGGGACTACCACAATGAGCAGTTCTTC.

This clonotype was found many times. CDR3 DNA sequence: TGTGCCAGCAGCCAGACAGGGGGCTGGGAGCAGTACTTC. It specifies CASSQTGGWEQYF. J is TRBJ2-7 and V is TRBV3-1, with 10 bases aligning to TRBD1. The CDR3 runs 13 residues. Looked up from germline, CDR1 is LGHDT and CDR2 is YNNKEL (reference sequence). Losses at the gene ends were 3 bases for V and 7 bases for J; bases not matched to a gene: 3.

The chain links TRBV21-1 to TRBJ2-7; the listed D gene, TRBD2, was not tested against the DNA. TRBV21-1 counts as a pseudogene. CDR3 length: 18 amino acids. CDR3 sequence reads: CASSNPKNSREGSYEQYF. CDR3 coding DNA: TGTGCCAGCAGCAACCCGAAAAATAGCCGGGAGGGATCATACGAGCAGTACTTC.

This clonotype has a handful of counts. The chain combines TRBV7-8 with TRBJ2-2, with 9 bases fitting TRBD2. The CDR3 totals 16 residues. The germline V gene encodes CDR1 SGHVS and CDR2 FQNEAQ. Unmatched junction bases numbered 3, after V lost 0 bases and J lost 4 bases. DNA of the CDR3: TGTGCCAGCAGCTTAGCGAGACTAGCGGTCACCGGGGAGCTGTTTTTT. Translating it yields CASSLARLAVTGELFF.

V is TRBV5-6 and J is TRBJ2-2, with 9 bases matching TRBD1. In germline, CDR1 is SGHDT, CDR2 YYEEEE. Trimming removed 4 bases from V and 5 bases from J; junction bases left unmatched: 9. The CDR3 is made up of 16 amino acids. The CDR3 region has the DNA TGTGCCAGCAGCCCGGGTTTGACAGGGGGGACCGGGGAGCTGTTTTTT. It is translated as CASSPGLTGGTGELFF.

The genes are TRBV29-1 and TRBJ1-1, with 7 bases fitting TRBD1. J was trimmed by 1 base and V by 3 bases; bases with no gene match: 5. This CDR3 contains 14 residues. From germline, CDR1 is SQVTM and CDR2 ANQGSEA. In nucleotides, the CDR3 is TGCAGCGTTGAGGGACAGTATTCGAACACTGAAGCTTTCTTT. Its translation: CSVEGQYSNTEAFF.

This clonotype has only a few counts. The V and J genes are TRBV29-1 and TRBJ2-5, with 9 bases identical to TRBD1. CDR1 and CDR2 (germline): SQVTM, ANQGSEA. CDR3 length: 14 amino acids. Trimming at V came to 0 bases and at J to 7 bases, leaving 6 bases not matched to a gene. The CDR3 region has the DNA TGCAGCGTTGAAGAAGGGACAGGGTCGGGGACCCAGTACTTC. It is translated as CSVEEGTGSGTQYF. The whole variable domain, filled in from reference TRBV29-1 and TRBJ2-5, reads SAVISQKPSRDICQRGTSLTIQCQVDSQVTMMFWYRQQPGQSLTLIATANQGSEATYESGFVIDKFPISRPNLTFSTLTVSNMSPEDSSIYLCSVEEGTGSGTQYFGPGTRLLVL.

This clonotype has more than one count but fewer than ten. V and J are TRBV15 and TRBJ1-2; 7 positions agree with TRBD1. J lost 8 bases, V lost 5 bases, and 8 bases had no gene match. Germline V lookup: CDR1 LNHNV, CDR2 YYDKDF (reference sequence). This CDR3 comprises 13 residues. CDR3 nucleotide sequence: TGTGCCACCAGCTCCCGGACAGGATCGGGCTACACCTTC. It encodes CATSSRTGSGYTF.

The sample holds a few counts of this clonotype. The V call is TRBV28, the J call TRBJ2-1; D possibly corresponds to TRBD2 (7 bases). Germline assignment: CDR1 MDHEN and CDR2 SYDVKM. V was clipped by 9 bases and J by 4 bases, with 19 bases between them. The CDR3 is 15 residues long. Written as DNA, the CDR3 is TGTGCCAGTCTTCGAGCGGGGACATCGTACAATGAGCAGTTCTTC. It yields the protein CASLRAGTSYNEQFF. The complete variable domain, with remaining parts taken from reference TRBV28 and TRBJ2-1, reads DVKVTQSSRYLVKRTGEKVFLECVQDMDHENMFWYRQDPGLGLRLIYFSYDVKMKEKGDIPEGYSVSREKKERFSLILESASTNQTSMYLCASLRAGTSYNEQFFGPGTRLTVL.